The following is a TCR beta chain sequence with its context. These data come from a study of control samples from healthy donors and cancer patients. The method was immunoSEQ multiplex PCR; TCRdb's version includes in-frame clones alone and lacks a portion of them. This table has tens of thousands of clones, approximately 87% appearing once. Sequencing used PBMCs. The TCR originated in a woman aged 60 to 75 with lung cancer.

CDR3 in amino acids: CASSITWGQETQYF. The DNA of the CDR3 is TGTGCCAGTAGTATTACTTGGGGACAAGAGACCCAGTACTTC. This rearrangement joins TRBV19 to TRBJ2-5; the D is unclear. CDR3 length equals 14 residues. Deletions cut 3 bases from V and 2 bases from J, with 10 bases between. Germline V gene data show CDR1 as LNHDA and CDR2 as SQIVND (reference sequence).